This TCR beta chain was recovered during a study of patients and donors after allogeneic stem cell transplantation. In this sample, this clonotype turned up a few times. The V gene's germline CDR1 is SGHTA and CDR2 FQGNSA. The V gene lost 1 base and the J gene lost 5 bases, with 11 bases spanning the gap. The CDR3 totals 14 residues. TCRdb reprocessed the RT-PCR reads via MiXCR and lists one record per CDR3 protein. Seen here are roughly 880,000 distinct CDR3 sequences, under 20% observed once, and the top ten hold around 6%. The material sequenced was blood, either unsorted or a sorted T cell fraction (not recorded which). The gene calls are TRBV7-2 and TRBJ2-5; D is unclear. The clonotype was recovered from a human donor who was either an allogeneic HSCT recipient or a stem cell or donor lymphocyte infusion donor (not recorded which). It is not recorded whose cells these are; they may come from a transplant donor. The CDR3 DNA is TGTGCCAGCAGCTTAGGGCCAGCCCAGGAGACCCAGTACTTC. This translates into CASSLGPAQETQYF. The full variable domain, with the rest looked up from reference TRBV7-2 and TRBJ2-5, is GAGVSQSPSNKVTEKGKDVELRCDPISGHTALYWYRQSLGQGLEFLIYFQGNSAPDKSGLPSDRFSAERTGGSVSTLTIQRTQQEDSAVYLCASSLGPAQETQYFGPGTRLLVL.